This T cell receptor beta chain was sequenced for a study of shared clonotypes between healthy human individuals. Whole-study findings and limits: Clonotype sharing among donors was expected to depend on sequencing depth.

Trimming removed 1 base at V and 4 bases at J, with 11 bases between. The CDR3 loop spans 14 amino acids. Per the germline V gene, CDR1 is SGHDT and CDR2 is YYEEEE. Worth noting for this clone: What it recognizes is unknown.

Replicate PCRs for sorted subsets used 200 ng DNA; this equaled some 30,000 T cell genomes. Repertoires were generated with immunoSEQ multiplex PCR, while TCRdb's copy carries only in-frame clones and drops some. Among over a million clones listed, around 78% were seen once. The sample consisted of memory CD4+ T cells from PBMCs. Subset in this sample: CD45RA-negative fraction. The sequence was obtained from a man younger than 30 in good health. Some clones in this sample may be carry-over from other donors' samples. V is TRBV5-6 and J is TRBJ2-5; the D gene is possibly TRBD2 (6 bases). The CDR3 sequence: CASSLSKGGETQYF. DNA for the CDR3: TGTGCCAGCAGCTTGTCCAAGGGAGGAGAGACCCAGTACTTC.